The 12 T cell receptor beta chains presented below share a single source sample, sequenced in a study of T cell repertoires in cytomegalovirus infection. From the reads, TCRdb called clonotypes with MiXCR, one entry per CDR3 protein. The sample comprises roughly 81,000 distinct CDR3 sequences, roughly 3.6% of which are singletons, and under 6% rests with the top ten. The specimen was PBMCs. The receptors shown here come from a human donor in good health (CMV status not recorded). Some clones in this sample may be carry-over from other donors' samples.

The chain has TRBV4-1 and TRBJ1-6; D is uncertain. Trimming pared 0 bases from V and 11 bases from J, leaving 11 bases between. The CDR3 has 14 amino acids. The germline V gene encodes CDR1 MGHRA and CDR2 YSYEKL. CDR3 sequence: CASSQDPRGTPLHF. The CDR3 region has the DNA TGCGCCAGCAGCCAAGATCCACGCGGAACACCCCTCCACTTT.

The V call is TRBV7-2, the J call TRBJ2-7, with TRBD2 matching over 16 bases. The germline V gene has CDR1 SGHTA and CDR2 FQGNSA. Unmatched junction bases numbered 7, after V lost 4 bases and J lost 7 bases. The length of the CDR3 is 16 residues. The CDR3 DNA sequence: TGTGCCAGCAGCTCCGGGACTAGCGGGAGGGCCTGGGAGCAGTACTTC. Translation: CASSSGTSGRAWEQYF.

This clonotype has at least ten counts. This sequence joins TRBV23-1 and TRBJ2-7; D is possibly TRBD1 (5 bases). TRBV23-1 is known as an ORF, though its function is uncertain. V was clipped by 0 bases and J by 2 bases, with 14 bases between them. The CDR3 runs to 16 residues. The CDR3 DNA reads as TGCGCCAGCAGTCAATCCCACAGGCCAGGGCCCTACGAGCAGTACTTC. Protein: CASSQSHRPGPYEQYF.

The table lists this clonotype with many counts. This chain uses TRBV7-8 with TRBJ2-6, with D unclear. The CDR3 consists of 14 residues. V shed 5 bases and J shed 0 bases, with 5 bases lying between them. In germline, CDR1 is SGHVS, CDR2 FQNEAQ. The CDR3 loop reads CASSENSGANVLTF. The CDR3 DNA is TGTGCCAGCAGCGAAAACTCTGGGGCCAACGTCCTGACTTTC.

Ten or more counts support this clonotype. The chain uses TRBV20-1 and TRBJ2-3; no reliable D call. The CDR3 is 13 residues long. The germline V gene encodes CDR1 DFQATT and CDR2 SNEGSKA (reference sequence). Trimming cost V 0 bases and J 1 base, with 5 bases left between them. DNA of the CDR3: TGCAGTGCTAGAGATGTACGCACAGATACGCAGTATTTT. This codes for CSARDVRTDTQYF.

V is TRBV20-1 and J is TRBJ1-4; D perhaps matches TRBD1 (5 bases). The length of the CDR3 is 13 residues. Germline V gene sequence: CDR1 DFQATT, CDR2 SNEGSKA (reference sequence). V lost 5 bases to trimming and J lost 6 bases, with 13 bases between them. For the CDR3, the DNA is TGCAGTGCTCTCGGGACGTGGGATGAAAAACTGTTTTTT. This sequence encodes CSALGTWDEKLFF.

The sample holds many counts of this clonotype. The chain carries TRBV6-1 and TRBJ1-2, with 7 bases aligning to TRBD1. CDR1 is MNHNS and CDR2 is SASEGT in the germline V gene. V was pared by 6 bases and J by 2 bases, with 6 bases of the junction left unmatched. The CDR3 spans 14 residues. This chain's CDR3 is CASSRDSWNYGYTF. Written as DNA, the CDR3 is TGTGCCAGCAGCCGGGACAGTTGGAACTATGGCTACACCTTC.

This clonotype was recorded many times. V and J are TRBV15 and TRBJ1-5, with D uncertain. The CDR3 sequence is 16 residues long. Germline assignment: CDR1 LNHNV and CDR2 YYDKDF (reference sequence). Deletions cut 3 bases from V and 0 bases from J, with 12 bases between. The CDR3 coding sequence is TGTGCCACCAGCAGTGCCCTACGGTATAGCAATCAGCCCCAGCATTTT. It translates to CATSSALRYSNQPQHF.

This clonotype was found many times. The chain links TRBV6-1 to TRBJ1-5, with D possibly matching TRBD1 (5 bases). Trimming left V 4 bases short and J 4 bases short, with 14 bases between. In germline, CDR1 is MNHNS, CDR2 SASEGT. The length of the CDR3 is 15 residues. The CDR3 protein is CASSASPGLNQPQHF. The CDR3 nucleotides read TGTGCCAGCAGTGCCTCCCCAGGGCTTAATCAGCCCCAGCATTTT.

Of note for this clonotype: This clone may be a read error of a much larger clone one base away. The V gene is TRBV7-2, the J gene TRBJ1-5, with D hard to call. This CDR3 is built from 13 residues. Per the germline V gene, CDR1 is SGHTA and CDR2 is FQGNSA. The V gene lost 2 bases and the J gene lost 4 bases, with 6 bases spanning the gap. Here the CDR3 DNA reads TGTGCCAGCAGCTTAACATTTAATCAGCCCCAGCATTTT. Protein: CASSLTFNQPQHF.

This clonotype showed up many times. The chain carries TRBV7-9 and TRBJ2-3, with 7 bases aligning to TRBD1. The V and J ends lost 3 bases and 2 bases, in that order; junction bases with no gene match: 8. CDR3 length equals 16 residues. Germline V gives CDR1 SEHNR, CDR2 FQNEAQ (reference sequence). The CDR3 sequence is CASSFVPGQPTDTQYF. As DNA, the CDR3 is TGTGCCAGCAGCTTCGTCCCGGGACAGCCCACAGATACGCAGTATTTT.

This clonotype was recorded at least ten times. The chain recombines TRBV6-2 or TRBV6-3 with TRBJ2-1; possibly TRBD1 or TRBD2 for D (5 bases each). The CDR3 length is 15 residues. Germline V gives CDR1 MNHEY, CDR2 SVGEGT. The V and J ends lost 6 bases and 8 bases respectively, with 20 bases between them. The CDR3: CASRRDGHVSDEQFF. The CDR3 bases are TGTGCCAGCAGGAGGGACGGACACGTAAGCGATGAGCAGTTCTTC.